These T cell receptor beta chains were read from a single sample in a study of graft-versus-host responses after intestinal transplantation. Repertoires were generated with immunoSEQ multiplex PCR, while TCRdb's copy carries only in-frame clones and drops some. This sample has approximately 110,000 clones, with around nine tenths found just once. These TCRs' antigens remain unknown. The starting material was unstimulated CD4+ T cells sorted from spleen or lymph node cells, obtained before transplant. The receptors derive from a human donor who was the organ donor for an intestinal transplant. The CDR3 runs from the conserved cysteine through the conserved F or W. Each record gives: clone size, D gene, V gene, J gene, CDR3 protein, CDR3 DNA. A D gene is named only where the DNA matches it firmly. Expanded clones are given a class, and other clones once, few, many or no size at all.

abundance: NA
d_gene: TRBD1
v_gene: TRBV15
j_gene: TRBJ1-2
CDR3aa: CATSRGLQGAGYTF
CDR3nt: TGTGCCACCAGCAGAGGGCTCCAGGGGGCCGGCTACACCTTC

abundance: NA
d_gene: NA
v_gene: TRBV7-9
j_gene: TRBJ2-7
CDR3aa: CASSLAGAYEQYF
CDR3nt: TGTGCCAGCAGCTTGGCAGGGGCCTACGAGCAGTACTTC

abundance: NA
d_gene: NA
v_gene: TRBV21-1
j_gene: TRBJ2-7
CDR3aa: CASSKVRPGQVYEQYF
CDR3nt: TGTGCCAGCAGCAAAGTGAGGCCAGGACAGGTCTACGAGCAGTACTTC

abundance: NA
d_gene: NA
v_gene: TRBV30
j_gene: TRBJ2-7
CDR3aa: CAWSPAVIYEQYF
CDR3nt: TGTGCCTGGAGTCCGGCCGTGATTTACGAGCAGTACTTC

abundance: NA
d_gene: NA
v_gene: TRBV29-1
j_gene: TRBJ2-5
CDR3aa: CSVDSGGGGETQYF
CDR3nt: TGCAGCGTTGATTCCGGGGGCGGTGGGGAGACCCAGTACTTC

abundance: NA
d_gene: NA
v_gene: TRBV5-4
j_gene: TRBJ2-4
CDR3aa: CASSLLGGGTKNIQYF
CDR3nt: TGTGCCAGCAGCTTGCTTGGCGGAGGGACCAAAAACATTCAGTACTTC

abundance: NA
d_gene: NA
v_gene: TRBV5-1
j_gene: TRBJ2-1
CDR3aa: CASSLGGYYNEQFF
CDR3nt: TGCGCCAGCAGCTTGGGTGGGTACTACAATGAGCAGTTCTTC

abundance: NA
d_gene: TRBD1
v_gene: TRBV20-1
j_gene: TRBJ1-1
CDR3aa: CSARRTGEAFF
CDR3nt: TGCAGTGCGCGCCGGACAGGGGAAGCTTTCTTT

abundance: NA
d_gene: TRBD2
v_gene: TRBV13
j_gene: TRBJ2-3
CDR3aa: CASSLVTSGLTDTQYF
CDR3nt: TGTGCCAGCAGCTTAGTTACTAGCGGACTCACAGATACGCAGTATTTT

abundance: NA
d_gene: TRBD1
v_gene: TRBV30
j_gene: TRBJ1-2
CDR3aa: CAWSKGADGYTF
CDR3nt: TGTGCCTGGAGTAAGGGGGCTGACGGCTACACCTTC

abundance: NA
d_gene: NA
v_gene: TRBV19
j_gene: TRBJ2-3
CDR3aa: CASSRDTYTDTQYF
CDR3nt: TGTGCCAGTAGTCGGGACACTTACACAGATACGCAGTATTTT

abundance: NA
d_gene: NA
v_gene: TRBV28
j_gene: TRBJ1-5
CDR3aa: CASSPPGGSNQPQHF
CDR3nt: TGTGCCAGCAGTCCCCCGGGGGGCAGCAATCAGCCCCAGCATTTT

abundance: NA
d_gene: NA
v_gene: TRBV15
j_gene: TRBJ1-5
CDR3aa: CATSRDGGNSNQPQHF
CDR3nt: TGTGCCACCAGCAGAGATGGAGGGAATAGCAATCAGCCCCAGCATTTT

abundance: NA
d_gene: NA
v_gene: TRBV2
j_gene: TRBJ1-5
CDR3aa: CASRKEGNQPQHF
CDR3nt: TGTGCCAGCAGGAAGGAGGGCAATCAGCCCCAGCATTTT

abundance: NA
d_gene: NA
v_gene: TRBV5-5
j_gene: TRBJ1-5
CDR3aa: CASSLEGVWRNQPQHF
CDR3nt: TGTGCCAGCAGCTTAGAGGGGGTTTGGCGCAATCAGCCCCAGCATTTT

abundance: NA
d_gene: TRBD1
v_gene: TRBV4-1
j_gene: TRBJ2-7
CDR3aa: CASSQGSLRGRVNEQYF
CDR3nt: TGCGCCAGCAGCCAAGGGTCCCTCAGGGGGCGCGTCAACGAGCAGTACTTC

abundance: NA
d_gene: NA
v_gene: TRBV5-4
j_gene: TRBJ2-5
CDR3aa: CASSLRGRQETQYF
CDR3nt: TGTGCCAGCAGCTTGCGGGGGCGCCAAGAGACCCAGTACTTC

abundance: NA
d_gene: TRBD2
v_gene: TRBV5-1
j_gene: TRBJ2-5
CDR3aa: CASSFGLEGTQYF
CDR3nt: TGCGCCAGCAGCTTCGGACTAGAGGGGACCCAGTACTTC

abundance: once
d_gene: TRBD2
v_gene: TRBV28
j_gene: TRBJ2-7
CDR3aa: CASRTSGRVYEQYF
CDR3nt: TGTGCCAGCAGGACTAGCGGGAGGGTCTACGAGCAGTACTTC

abundance: NA
d_gene: NA
v_gene: TRBV9
j_gene: TRBJ2-7
CDR3aa: CASSVGLGYEQYF
CDR3nt: TGTGCCAGCAGCGTAGGCCTGGGATACGAGCAGTACTTC

abundance: NA
d_gene: NA
v_gene: TRBV4-1
j_gene: TRBJ2-3
CDR3aa: CASSQEKAEGTDTQYF
CDR3nt: TGCGCCAGCAGCCAAGAGAAGGCAGAGGGCACAGATACGCAGTATTTT

abundance: NA
d_gene: NA
v_gene: TRBV4-3
j_gene: TRBJ2-7
CDR3aa: CASSPIDSRGNPYEQYF
CDR3nt: TGCGCCAGCAGCCCTATAGACAGTCGGGGTAACCCCTACGAGCAGTACTTC

abundance: NA
d_gene: NA
v_gene: TRBV5-1
j_gene: TRBJ1-4
CDR3aa: CASSGGGSNEKLFF
CDR3nt: TGCGCCAGCAGTGGTGGGGGATCTAATGAAAAACTGTTTTTT

abundance: NA
d_gene: TRBD1
v_gene: TRBV5-1
j_gene: TRBJ1-2
CDR3aa: CASTPTGQGRGGYTF
CDR3nt: TGCGCCAGCACTCCAACTGGACAGGGGAGGGGTGGCTACACCTTC

abundance: NA
d_gene: NA
v_gene: TRBV30
j_gene: TRBJ1-3
CDR3aa: CAWSGWNPPSGNTIYF
CDR3nt: TGTGCCTGGAGTGGGTGGAATCCCCCCTCTGGAAACACCATATATTTT

abundance: once
d_gene: NA
v_gene: TRBV7-2
j_gene: TRBJ2-7
CDR3aa: CASSLPQRANEQYF
CDR3nt: TGTGCCAGCAGCTTACCTCAGCGTGCGAACGAGCAGTACTTC

abundance: NA
d_gene: NA
v_gene: TRBV30
j_gene: TRBJ1-2
CDR3aa: CAWSIPGPGVGGYTF
CDR3nt: TGTGCCTGGAGTATTCCCGGCCCAGGGGTGGGGGGCTACACCTTC

abundance: NA
d_gene: NA
v_gene: TRBV7-2
j_gene: TRBJ1-4
CDR3aa: CASSFGRLNEKLFF
CDR3nt: TGTGCCAGCAGCTTCGGACGGCTTAATGAAAAACTGTTTTTT

abundance: NA
d_gene: NA
v_gene: TRBV19
j_gene: TRBJ1-5
CDR3aa: CASSIRAAGDQPQHF
CDR3nt: TGTGCCAGTAGTATAAGGGCAGCCGGTGATCAGCCCCAGCATTTT

abundance: NA
d_gene: TRBD2
v_gene: TRBV4-1
j_gene: TRBJ2-1
CDR3aa: CASSPTVREASYNEQFF
CDR3nt: TGCGCCAGCAGCCCGACGGTACGGGAGGCTTCCTACAATGAGCAGTTCTTC

abundance: NA
d_gene: TRBD1
v_gene: TRBV28
j_gene: TRBJ2-1
CDR3aa: CASLRRGQGNNEQFF
CDR3nt: TGTGCCAGCCTACGAAGGGGACAGGGGAACAATGAGCAGTTCTTC

abundance: once
d_gene: TRBD2
v_gene: TRBV28
j_gene: TRBJ2-3
CDR3aa: CASRDSGTDTQYF
CDR3nt: TGTGCCAGCAGGGATAGCGGGACAGATACGCAGTATTTT

abundance: NA
d_gene: NA
v_gene: TRBV4-2
j_gene: TRBJ2-4
CDR3aa: CASSHDKNIQYF
CDR3nt: TGTGCCAGCAGCCATGATAAAAACATTCAGTACTTC

abundance: NA
d_gene: NA
v_gene: TRBV11-3
j_gene: TRBJ2-5
CDR3aa: CASSLGTAARETQYF
CDR3nt: TGTGCCAGCAGCCTAGGGACTGCTGCTCGGGAGACCCAGTACTTC

abundance: NA
d_gene: NA
v_gene: TRBV15
j_gene: TRBJ2-1
CDR3aa: CATSRDLWQGPYNEQFF
CDR3nt: TGTGCCACCAGCAGAGATCTCTGGCAGGGGCCCTACAATGAGCAGTTCTTC

abundance: NA
d_gene: NA
v_gene: TRBV6-1
j_gene: TRBJ1-3
CDR3aa: CASRGDMRGTIYF
CDR3nt: TGTGCCAGCAGAGGGGACATGCGCGGCACCATATATTTT

abundance: NA
d_gene: NA
v_gene: TRBV6-5
j_gene: TRBJ1-2
CDR3aa: CASSYSLGVGGYTF
CDR3nt: TGTGCCAGCAGTTACTCGTTAGGGGTTGGGGGCTACACCTTC

abundance: NA
d_gene: TRBD2
v_gene: TRBV7-2
j_gene: TRBJ2-1
CDR3aa: CASSSVAGGEQFF
CDR3nt: TGTGCCAGCAGCTCCGTTGCGGGAGGTGAGCAGTTCTTC

abundance: NA
d_gene: NA
v_gene: TRBV11-2
j_gene: TRBJ1-2
CDR3aa: CASSLPTVLTWDYGYTF
CDR3nt: TGTGCCAGCAGCCTACCAACTGTACTAACGTGGGACTATGGCTACACCTTC

abundance: NA
d_gene: TRBD1
v_gene: TRBV5-4
j_gene: TRBJ2-7
CDR3aa: CASSPQGAVHEQYF
CDR3nt: TGTGCCAGCAGCCCACAGGGGGCGGTCCACGAGCAGTACTTC

abundance: NA
d_gene: TRBD2
v_gene: TRBV11-2
j_gene: TRBJ2-1
CDR3aa: CASSLVGLAVYNEQFF
CDR3nt: TGTGCCAGCAGCTTAGTCGGACTAGCGGTATACAATGAGCAGTTCTTC

abundance: NA
d_gene: TRBD1
v_gene: TRBV27
j_gene: TRBJ1-5
CDR3aa: CASSPLDRGQPQHF
CDR3nt: TGTGCCAGCAGCCCACTGGACAGGGGTCAGCCCCAGCATTTT

abundance: NA
d_gene: TRBD2
v_gene: TRBV6-5
j_gene: TRBJ2-5
CDR3aa: CASSRLAAPWETQYF
CDR3nt: TGTGCCAGCAGCCGACTAGCGGCCCCTTGGGAGACCCAGTACTTC

abundance: NA
d_gene: TRBD2
v_gene: TRBV4-2
j_gene: TRBJ2-7
CDR3aa: CASSPSGSSSYEQYF
CDR3nt: TGTGCCAGCAGTCCTAGCGGGAGCTCCTCCTACGAGCAGTACTTC

abundance: NA
d_gene: TRBD2
v_gene: TRBV19
j_gene: TRBJ2-3
CDR3aa: CASSTGSRAGGRTDTQYF
CDR3nt: TGTGCCAGTAGTACTGGGTCTCGAGCGGGAGGCCGCACAGATACGCAGTATTTT

abundance: once
d_gene: TRBD2
v_gene: TRBV9
j_gene: TRBJ2-1
CDR3aa: CASSVEGSSGTLRHEQFF
CDR3nt: TGTGCCAGCAGCGTAGAGGGGTCTAGCGGGACTCTACGGCATGAGCAGTTCTTC

abundance: NA
d_gene: TRBD2
v_gene: TRBV11-3
j_gene: TRBJ2-5
CDR3aa: CASSPGTSGIETQYF
CDR3nt: TGTGCCAGCAGCCCTGGGACTAGCGGGATAGAGACCCAGTACTTC

abundance: NA
d_gene: TRBD1
v_gene: TRBV6-5
j_gene: TRBJ1-1
CDR3aa: CASWTGVGTEAFF
CDR3nt: TGTGCCAGCTGGACAGGGGTTGGCACTGAAGCTTTCTTT

abundance: NA
d_gene: NA
v_gene: TRBV5-1
j_gene: TRBJ2-7
CDR3aa: CASSLQEGRYEQYF
CDR3nt: TGCGCCAGCAGCTTGCAGGAGGGGAGGTACGAGCAGTACTTC

abundance: NA
d_gene: TRBD1
v_gene: TRBV5-4
j_gene: TRBJ1-2
CDR3aa: CASSLDRGQIYGYTF
CDR3nt: TGTGCCAGCAGCTTGGACAGGGGCCAAATCTATGGCTACACCTTC

abundance: NA
d_gene: NA
v_gene: TRBV6-6
j_gene: TRBJ2-1
CDR3aa: CASSYPVGEQFF
CDR3nt: TGTGCCAGCAGTTATCCCGTTGGTGAGCAGTTCTTC

abundance: NA
d_gene: NA
v_gene: TRBV13
j_gene: TRBJ2-3
CDR3aa: CASRTDSTDTQYF
CDR3nt: TGTGCCAGCAGGACGGACAGCACAGATACGCAGTATTTT